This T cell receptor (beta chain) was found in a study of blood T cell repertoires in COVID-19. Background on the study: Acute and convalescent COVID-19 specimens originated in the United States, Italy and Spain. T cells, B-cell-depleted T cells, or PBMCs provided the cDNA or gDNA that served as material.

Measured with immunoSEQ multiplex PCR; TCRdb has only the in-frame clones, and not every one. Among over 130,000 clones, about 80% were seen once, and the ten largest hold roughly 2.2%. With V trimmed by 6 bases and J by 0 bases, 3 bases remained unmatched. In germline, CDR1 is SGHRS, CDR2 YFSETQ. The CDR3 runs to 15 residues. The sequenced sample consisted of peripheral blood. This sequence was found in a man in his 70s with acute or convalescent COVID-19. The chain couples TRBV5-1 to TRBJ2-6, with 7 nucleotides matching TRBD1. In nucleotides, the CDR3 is TGCGCCAGCACCCCAGGGGGCTCTGGGGCCAACGTCCTGACTTTC. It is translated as CASTPGGSGANVLTF.